This T cell receptor beta chain was profiled in a study of shared clonotypes between healthy human individuals. Study information: CD8 memory received one plate per donor, CD8 naive two, CD4 memory three and CD4 naive three.

CD45RO-negative CD8 cells positively selected for CCR7 made up the naive population, which excluded terminally differentiated effector memory CD45RA+ cells. TCRdb's table, derived via immunoSEQ multiplex PCR, lists solely in-frame clones and lacks some. Among around 600,000 clones, about 95% were seen once, and the ten largest hold approximately 0.11%. Germline V CDR1 and CDR2: SGHDT, YYEEEE. The CDR3 length is 17 residues. J gave up 4 bases and V 0 bases, and 6 bases lay outside the gene matches. The TCR sequence derives from a woman in her 30s in good health. Sequencing was carried out using naive CD8+ T cells sorted from blood. This sequence joins TRBV5-6 and TRBJ2-3; the match to TRBD2 covers 12 bases. The CDR3 is CASSLAGLAGFADTQYF. CDR3 coding DNA: TGTGCCAGCAGCTTGGCCGGACTAGCGGGATTCGCAGATACGCAGTATTTT.